This T cell receptor (beta chain) was found in a study of Ad26.COV2.S vaccination and SARS-CoV-2 variants. Treatment denoted: some 19 received Ad26.COV2.S at low or high dose, single or two shots; several received placebo; per-sample allocation not given. Day 63 following the first vaccine or placebo injection was when the samples were taken. Immunization relied on an Ad26 vector, which expressed Wuhan-strain SARS-CoV-2 spike. Sequencing was performed with immunoSEQ multiplex PCR; in TCRdb, only in-frame clones are kept and a portion is missing. The sample shows about 460,000 clones, 80% to 90% of them seen only once. This receptor was identified in a person aged 18-65 years who received the Ad26.COV2.S COVID-19 vaccine or a placebo. Here the sequenced sample was peripheral blood, taken in a trial of Ad26.COV2.S vaccine versus placebo.

This CDR3 reads CASSQAGLANEQFF. CDR3 bases: TGTGCCAGCAGCCAAGCGGGACTAGCGAATGAGCAGTTCTTC. This sequence joins TRBV3-1 (or the pseudogene TRBV3-2) and TRBJ2-1; 10 bases are shared with TRBD2. Germline lookup yields CDR1 LGHDT and CDR2 YNNKEL (reference sequence). The CDR3 is made up of 14 amino acids. V lost 1 base, J lost 7 bases, and 1 base stayed unmatched.